This TCR beta chain derives from a study of cytomegalovirus exposure and HLA in healthy donors. Study-wide points: An observed cluster of highly shared sequence variants was recorded as a likely sequencing artifact. Among TCR beta chains of equal frequency, HLA-associated ones were more clonally expanded in a later analysis. Within a later analysis, the majority of CMV-associated TCR beta chains appeared HLA-restricted.

The CDR3 sequence is 17 residues long. The trim removed 5 bases at V and 4 bases at J, leaving 14 bases unmatched. CDR1 and CDR2 from the germline V gene are MDHEN and SYDVKM. This clone was detected a few times. Its antigen remains unidentified. 13 Jbeta primers and 60 Vbeta primers were used for the PCR. Assay used: immunoSEQ multiplex PCR; TCRdb lists only in-frame clones, some missing. This sample carries over 70,000 clones, roughly 67% of them seen once, and the ten largest clones take 7.5% to 8%. The source material was PBMCs. This receptor was identified in a man between 40 and 49 years old in good health and CMV-seropositive. The chain carries TRBV28 and TRBJ2-3; 8 bases map to TRBD1. The CDR3 DNA is TGTGCCAGCAGTCCGATAAGAGCAGGGGGCAGGGCAGATACGCAGTATTTT. As protein: CASSPIRAGGRADTQYF.